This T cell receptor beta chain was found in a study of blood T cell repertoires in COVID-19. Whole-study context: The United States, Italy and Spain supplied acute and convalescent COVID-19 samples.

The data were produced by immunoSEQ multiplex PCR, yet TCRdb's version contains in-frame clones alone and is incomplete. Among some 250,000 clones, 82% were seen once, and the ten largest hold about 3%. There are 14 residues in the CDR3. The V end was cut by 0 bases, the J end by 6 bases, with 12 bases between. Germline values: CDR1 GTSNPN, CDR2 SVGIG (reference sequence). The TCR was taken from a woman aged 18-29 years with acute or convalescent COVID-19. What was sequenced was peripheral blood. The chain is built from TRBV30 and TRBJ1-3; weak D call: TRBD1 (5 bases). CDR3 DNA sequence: TGTGCCTGGAGTGTAGCGGGGGGGAAAAACACCATATATTTT. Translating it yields CAWSVAGGKNTIYF.